This passage covers 8 T cell receptor beta chains from one sample sequenced in a study of blood T cell repertoires in COVID-19. Libraries were prepared by immunoSEQ multiplex PCR; TCRdb keeps only in-frame clonotypes and omits some of them. The table includes hundreds of thousands of clones, around 90% detected once. Sequenced: PBMCs or T cells enriched from blood (not recorded which). The receptors originated from a woman in her forties or fifties who had recovered from COVID-19.

The CDR3 DNA sequence: TGTGCCAGCAGTTCTACAGGACAGGGAGGTGGCTACACCTTC. This translates into CASSSTGQGGGYTF. The chain links TRBV28 to TRBJ1-2; 8 bases align to TRBD1. V gave up 4 bases and J gave up 7 bases; unmatched junction bases: 8. The germline V gene encodes CDR1 MDHEN and CDR2 SYDVKM. The CDR3 contains 14 residues.

V gene TRBV6-5 combines with J gene TRBJ1-3; D is perhaps TRBD1 (6 bases). V was pared by 6 bases and J by 10 bases, with 16 bases between. Germline V gives CDR1 MNHEY, CDR2 SVGAGI. The CDR3 loop spans 13 amino acids. The CDR3 is CASRRDTVTTIYF. DNA of the CDR3: TGTGCCAGCAGACGGGACACGGTGACGACCATATATTTT.

The chain links TRBV5-5 to TRBJ2-5; a possible D gene is TRBD1 (5 bases). This CDR3 has 17 amino acids. Germline loops: CDR1 SGHKS, CDR2 YYEKEE (reference sequence). V was cut by 2 bases and J by 4 bases, with 21 bases left in between. In DNA form, the CDR3 reads TGTGCCAGCAGCTTATTCCACGCAGGGCAAATCCCAGAGACCCAGTACTTC. As protein: CASSLFHAGQIPETQYF.

The rearrangement uses TRBV27 and TRBJ2-1; 9 bases match TRBD1. This CDR3 spans 14 amino acids. Germline trimming cut 6 bases from V and 5 bases from J; bases unmatched to any gene: 5. Per the germline V gene, CDR1 is MNHEY and CDR2 is SMNVEV (reference sequence). The CDR3 DNA reads TGTGCCAGCAGGGGACAGGGAACCCACAATGAGCAGTTCTTC. Its translation: CASRGQGTHNEQFF.

The chain recombines TRBV9 with TRBJ2-2; 7 positions agree with TRBD2. V was pared by 4 bases and J by 2 bases, with 17 bases of the junction left unmatched. The germline CDR1 and CDR2 sequences are SGDLS and YYNGEE. The CDR3 length is 19 residues. The CDR3 nucleotides read TGTGCCAGCAGCCCAAGAGCCCATGCTAGCGGACTTAACACCGGGGAGCTGTTTTTT. Translated, it gives CASSPRAHASGLNTGELFF.

The table lists this clone with a few counts. The J gene is TRBJ2-3, the V gene TRBV5-1; D remains unclear. CDR3 size: 15 residues. Germline CDR1 SGHRS, CDR2 YFSETQ. Trimming removed 6 bases at V and 0 bases at J, with 14 bases between. CDR3 in DNA: TGCGCCAGCAAAGTTGAGGCTAGGAGCACAGATACGCAGTATTTT. Protein product: CASKVEARSTDTQYF.

The chain combines TRBV29-1 with TRBJ2-5; no definite D call. V lost 2 bases and J 6 bases, leaving 13 bases between the germline ends. CDR1 SQVTM and CDR2 ANQGSEA come from the germline V gene. The CDR3 is made up of 13 amino acids. This CDR3 is CSVEFLERKTQYF. The CDR3, as DNA: TGCAGCGTTGAATTCTTAGAGAGAAAGACCCAGTACTTC.

The chain joins TRBV27 to TRBJ2-7; tentative D call: TRBD1 (6 bases). Germline CDR1 reads MNHEY; CDR2 reads SMNVEV (reference sequence). Trimming took off 3 bases at V and 0 bases at J, with 12 bases between the two ends. The CDR3 length is 15 residues. The CDR3 sequence: CASSFGTGSSYEQYF. Here the CDR3 DNA reads TGTGCCAGCAGTTTCGGTACAGGGAGCTCCTACGAGCAGTACTTC.